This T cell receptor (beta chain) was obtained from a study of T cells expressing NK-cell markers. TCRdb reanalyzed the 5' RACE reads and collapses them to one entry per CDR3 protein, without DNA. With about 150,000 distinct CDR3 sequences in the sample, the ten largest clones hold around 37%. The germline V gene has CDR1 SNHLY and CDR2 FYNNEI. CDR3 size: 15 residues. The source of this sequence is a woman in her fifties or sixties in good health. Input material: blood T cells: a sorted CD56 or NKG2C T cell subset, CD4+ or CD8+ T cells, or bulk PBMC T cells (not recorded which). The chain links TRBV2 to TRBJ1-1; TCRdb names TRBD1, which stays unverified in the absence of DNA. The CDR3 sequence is CASSAGTELNTEAFF.